This TCR beta chain was recorded in a study of human T cells and chemical hapten exposure. Study observations and caveats: TCRs at a frequency above 1 in 1000 stayed unchanged with DPC sensitization.

In this sample, this clonotype turned up many times. The antigen remains unidentified. CDR1 is ENHRY and CDR2 is SYGVKD in the germline V gene. Trimming removed 7 bases from V and 2 bases from J, with 12 bases in between. This CDR3 contains 13 residues. TCRdb passed the RACE reads through MiXCR, listing each CDR3 protein once. This table holds 50,000 to 70,000 distinct CDR3 sequences, approximately 6.2% found once. The sample's time point: healthy volunteer bleed at 6 weeks. Total RNA extraction was carried out from unfractionated whole blood. Specimen: whole blood. The chain links TRBV10-3 to TRBJ2-7; weak D call: TRBD1 (6 bases). The clonotype comes from a female donor in good health. Some clones in this sample may be carry-over from other donors' samples. DNA for the CDR3: TGTGCCATCAAAGGGACACTGACCTACGAGCAGTACTTC. Its translation: CAIKGTLTYEQYF.